This T cell receptor beta chain is from a study of T cells in Graves' hyperthyroidism and ophthalmopathy. This clonotype was recorded many times. The study excluded patients with uncontrolled infection, other autoimmune disease, pregnancy or lactation. This CDR3 has 14 amino acids. Germline trimming cut 3 bases from V and 5 bases from J; bases unmatched to any gene: 1. What was amplified from RNA transcripts were TCR beta CDR3 regions. Researchers ran a first-round RT-PCR on the TCR CDR3 using the HTBI primer set. TCRdb passed the multiplex PCR reads through MiXCR, listing each CDR3 protein once. The data contain approximately 410,000 distinct CDR3 sequences, under 15% of them singletons.

Source material: blood. The source is a man between 18 and 35 years old with Graves' ophthalmopathy. The rearrangement uses TRBV12-3 or TRBV12-4 and TRBJ1-5, with TRBD1 identical over 10 bases. DNA for the CDR3: TGTGCCAGCAGTTTTGGGACAGGGGATCAGCCCCAGCATTTT. It yields the protein CASSFGTGDQPQHF.